These T cell receptor beta chains were read from a single sample in a study of T cells after posttransplantation cyclophosphamide. TCRdb's copy holds only in-frame clones and misses some; the assay was immunoSEQ multiplex PCR. The sample yields 20,000 to 25,000 clones, approximately 92% seen once. Sequencing used PBMCs, obtained roughly 350 days after allogeneic stem cell transplant with calcineurin inhibitor and methotrexate. Receptor source: a female patient aged 30-39 years who received an allogeneic stem cell transplant from an unrelated donor, was CMV-positive, and had acute and chronic GVHD. Some T cells here may be from the graft donor. The CDR3 runs from the conserved cysteine through the conserved F or W. D genes are given only for firm matches. Clone size is not always given. Where it is, it says once, few, many or a class for expanded clones.

cdr3_nt,cdr3_aa,d_call,clone_size,v_call,j_call
TGTGCCAGCAGTAACCCGGGGGGGTCTGAAGCTTTCTTT,CASSNPGGSEAFF,.,.,TRBV6-1,TRBJ1-1
TGTGCCAGCGCCCCGGGACAGGGTTACTCACCCCTCCACTTT,CASAPGQGYSPLHF,TRBD1,once,TRBV2,TRBJ1-6
TGTGCCAGCAGCCCAGGACAGCCCAATGAGCAGTTCTTC,CASSPGQPNEQFF,.,few,TRBV7-2,TRBJ2-1
TGTGCCAGCAGCTCCTTTCCGGGACAGGGAAACTACGAGCAGTACTTC,CASSSFPGQGNYEQYF,TRBD1,once,TRBV7-9,TRBJ2-7
TGTGCCAGCAGTACGCTAGCGGGAGATTACAATGAGCAGTTCTTC,CASSTLAGDYNEQFF,TRBD2,.,TRBV6-5,TRBJ2-1
TGTGCCAGCAGCTACGGGACAGGCCGTAATTCACCCCTCCACTTT,CASSYGTGRNSPLHF,TRBD1,.,TRBV7-9,TRBJ1-6
TGTGCCAGCTCACCCAGCGTAGGAGTCTCTGGAAACACCATATATTTT,CASSPSVGVSGNTIYF,.,.,TRBV18,TRBJ1-3
TGTGCCAGCAGTGAACGGGACAGGGGTTTCGAGCAGTACTTC,CASSERDRGFEQYF,TRBD1,.,TRBV25-1,TRBJ2-7
TGTGCCAGCAGCTTAGGATCTACCTCCTACGAGCAGTACTTC,CASSLGSTSYEQYF,.,.,TRBV7-9,TRBJ2-7
TGTGCCAGCAGCTTAGATCTCAGCGGGAGGTCGGAGACCCAGTACTTC,CASSLDLSGRSETQYF,TRBD2,.,TRBV7-9,TRBJ2-5
TGTGCCAGCAGCTTCGGGACTAGCGGGTCCCAAGAGACCCAGTACTTC,CASSFGTSGSQETQYF,TRBD2,.,TRBV11-2,TRBJ2-5
TGTGCCAGCAGCCCCCGACTAGCGGGAACAGATACGCAGTATTTT,CASSPRLAGTDTQYF,TRBD2,once,TRBV13,TRBJ2-3
TGTGCCACCAGCAGAGTTTATTGGACTAGCGGGAGAACGGATACGCAGTATTTT,CATSRVYWTSGRTDTQYF,TRBD2,.,TRBV15,TRBJ2-3
TGTGCCAGCAGCCCGGGGACAGGGAATGAGCAGTTCTTC,CASSPGTGNEQFF,TRBD1,.,TRBV5-6,TRBJ2-1
TGTGCCAGCAGTGAATGGTTGAGGGATGAGGATGGCTACACCTTC,CASSEWLRDEDGYTF,.,.,TRBV25-1,TRBJ1-2
TGCGCCAGCAGCTTAAACGGAGAGTACAATGAGCAGTTCTTC,CASSLNGEYNEQFF,.,once,TRBV5-1,TRBJ2-1
TGTGCCAGCAATCCGGGGAACACTGAAGCTTTCTTT,CASNPGNTEAFF,.,.,TRBV25-1,TRBJ1-1
TGTGCCAGCAGTAGGGACAGCAGTAATGAAAAACTGTTTTTT,CASSRDSSNEKLFF,TRBD1,.,TRBV25-1,TRBJ1-4
TGTGCCACCAGCAGGGAAACGGACAAGGACTATGGCTACACCTTC,CATSRETDKDYGYTF,.,.,TRBV15,TRBJ1-2
TGTGCCAGCAGTTTAAGAGGGAGGTGGACCGGGGAGCTGTTTTTT,CASSLRGRWTGELFF,.,.,TRBV27,TRBJ2-2
TGTGCCAGTAGTGCTGGGACAGGGGCTCAGCCCCAGCATTTT,CASSAGTGAQPQHF,TRBD1,once,TRBV19,TRBJ1-5
TGTGCCAGCACCAGATCCGGGACAGGGAATCAGCCCCAGCATTTT,CASTRSGTGNQPQHF,TRBD1,.,TRBV2,TRBJ1-5
TGTGCCAGCGCCGGGGACAGGGGGCCTGAAGCTTTCTTT,CASAGDRGPEAFF,TRBD1,once,TRBV11-3,TRBJ1-1
TGTGCCAGCAACCAACTAGCTAACTATGGCTACACCTTC,CASNQLANYGYTF,.,.,TRBV28,TRBJ1-2
TGTGCCAGTAGTGCCCGGACAGGGTGGTCAGAGACCCAGTACTTC,CASSARTGWSETQYF,TRBD1,.,TRBV19,TRBJ2-5
TGTTCCAGCAGCCACCCTCGGCAGGTCCTTGACGGCACTGAAGCTTTCTTT,CSSSHPRQVLDGTEAFF,.,.,TRBV7-6,TRBJ1-1
TGTGCCATCAGTGATGGGACAGAAGTGAATACGCAGTATTTT,CAISDGTEVNTQYF,TRBD1,.,TRBV10-3,TRBJ2-3